The next 14 T cell receptor beta chains were all read from a single sample in a study of shared clonotypes between healthy human individuals (dated by TCRdb to 2018 to 2020). Libraries were constructed by the immunoSEQ multiplex PCR assay. The table comes from immuneACCESS by way of TCRdb, which keeps in-frame sequences with V and J called. Part of the clones is missing from these tables; in studies checked, under half for an unresolved V gene and the rest for unknown reasons. Here the sample has over a million clones; approximately 70% occur a single time. Together, the top ten hold about 1.5% of the sample. Sequencing was done on a sample of memory CD4+ T cells sorted from blood. The cell subset or site label corresponds to: CD45RA-negative fraction. All receptors derive from a young man in good health.

The rearrangement joins TRBV14 to TRBJ1-2; possibly TRBD1 for D (5 bases). Trimming took off 4 bases at V and 4 bases at J, with 10 bases between the two ends. Germline CDR1 SGHDN, CDR2 FVKESK. This CDR3 has 13 amino acids. The CDR3 loop reads CASSRGHPYGYTF. CDR3 coding DNA: TGTGCCAGCAGCCGAGGACACCCCTATGGCTACACCTTC.

The CDR3 DNA is TGTGCCAGCAGTTTACGACAGGGGAATGGCTACACCTTC. As protein: CASSLRQGNGYTF. The gene calls are TRBV28 and TRBJ1-2; TRBD1 matches 8 bases. The CDR3 loop spans 13 amino acids. The V gene end was trimmed by 2 bases and the J gene end by 6 bases; junction bases not matched to a gene: 2. CDR1 and CDR2 (germline): MDHEN, SYDVKM.

V is TRBV14 and J is TRBJ1-2; 8 bases line up with TRBD1. CDR1 SGHDN and CDR2 FVKESK come from the germline V gene. The CDR3 runs 15 residues. V shed 4 bases and J 5 bases; nucleotides not matched to a gene: 9. The CDR3 spells CASSRGDRLGYGYTF. The CDR3 DNA sequence: TGTGCCAGCAGCCGAGGGGACAGGCTGGGGTATGGCTACACCTTC.

As concerns this clone: This CDR3 is also generated by other DNA sequences in the sample. The rearrangement uses TRBV11-2 and TRBJ2-5, with TRBD1 matching over 8 bases. V was clipped by 5 bases and J by 2 bases; unmatched bases: 7. This CDR3 comprises 15 residues. Germline V CDR1 and CDR2: SGHAT, FQNNGV. The CDR3 nucleotides are TGTGCCAGCAGCCCCGGGACAGGTTTACAAGAGACCCAGTACTTC. Its translation: CASSPGTGLQETQYF.

This clone was recorded once. The chain links TRBV5-1 to TRBJ1-1; D might be TRBD1 (6 bases). CDR3 length: 15 amino acids. V lost 1 base and J 5 bases, leaving 15 bases between the germline ends. Germline V CDR1 and CDR2: SGHRS, YFSETQ. The CDR3 DNA is TGCGCCAGCAGCTTGATTACAGGGCGAGGGACTGAAGCTTTCTTT. It specifies CASSLITGRGTEAFF.

The chain is built from TRBV14 and TRBJ1-6; TRBD1 matches 7 bases. This CDR3 spans 15 amino acids. The ends lost 5 bases at V and 0 bases at J; junction bases unmatched: 1. Per germline, CDR1 SGHDN and CDR2 FVKESK. This chain's CDR3 is CASSSGGSYNSPLHF. CDR3 nucleotides: TGTGCCAGCAGCTCAGGGGGCTCCTATAATTCACCCCTCCACTTT. Full variable domain (remainder filled in from reference TRBV14 and TRBJ1-6): EAGVTQFPSHSVIEKGQTVTLRCDPISGHDNLYWYRRVMGKEIKFLLHFVKESKQDESGMPNNRFLAERTGGTYSTLKVQPAELEDSGVYFCASSSGGSYNSPLHFGNGTRLTVT.

This rearrangement joins TRBV7-9 to TRBJ1-4; D is ambiguous. In germline, CDR1 is SEHNR, CDR2 FQNEAQ (reference sequence). The CDR3 length is 13 residues. The germline V and J ends were trimmed by 7 bases and 2 bases, with 8 bases remaining between them. CDR3 in DNA: TGTGCCAGCAACCCATGGACTAATGAAAAACTGTTTTTT. This codes for CASNPWTNEKLFF. Full variable domain (remainder filled in from reference TRBV7-9 and TRBJ1-4): DTGVSQNPRHKITKRGQNVTFRCDPISEHNRLYWYRQTLGQGPEFLTYFQNEAQLEKSRLLSDRFSAERPKGSFSTLEIQRTEQGDSAMYLCASNPWTNEKLFFGSGTQLSVL.

This clone was counted many times. The same CDR3 is also encoded by other DNA sequences in this sample. V and J are TRBV30 and TRBJ2-3, with 7 positions matching TRBD2. The V segment lost 0 bases and the J segment 6 bases; nucleotides outside the gene matches: 12. The CDR3 has 16 amino acids. Looked up from germline, CDR1 is GTSNPN and CDR2 is SVGIG (reference sequence). In DNA form, the CDR3 reads TGTGCCTGGAGTGTCCTCCGGGGGTTCGGGGGGGATACGCAGTATTTT. It is translated as CAWSVLRGFGGDTQYF.

The rearrangement uses TRBV7-2 and TRBJ1-1; no clear D. V lost 5 bases and J 0 bases, leaving 19 bases between the germline ends. Per the germline V gene, CDR1 is SGHTA and CDR2 is FQGNSA. This CDR3 comprises 17 residues. CDR3 sequence (DNA): TGTGCCAGCAGCCGTCCGGTTCGCCGGCTCATGAACACTGAAGCTTTCTTT. Amino acid sequence: CASSRPVRRLMNTEAFF.

This clone was counted a single time. The chain is built from TRBV5-1 and TRBJ2-1, with TRBD1 as a possible D gene (6 bases). There are 14 residues in the CDR3. Trimming left V 0 bases short and J 9 bases short, with 13 bases between. Per germline, CDR1 SGHRS and CDR2 YFSETQ. CDR3 coding DNA: TGCGCCAGCAGCTTGGTACAGGGTACCGGTGAGCAGTTCTTC. Protein product: CASSLVQGTGEQFF.

Notes on this clone: Other nucleotide sequences in the sample specify the same CDR3. The rearrangement joins TRBV9 to TRBJ2-3; maybe TRBD1 (6 bases). Per germline, CDR1 SGDLS and CDR2 YYNGEE. This CDR3 is 15 amino acids long. The V end was cut by 0 bases, the J end by 0 bases, with 8 bases between. In DNA form, the CDR3 reads TGTGCCAGCAGCGTAGCAGGGGACAGCACAGATACGCAGTATTTT. It translates to CASSVAGDSTDTQYF.

The chain recombines TRBV15 with TRBJ2-7, with 9 bases identical to TRBD1. The junction had 5 bases not matched to a gene; V was cut back by 5 bases and J by 0 bases. The CDR3 length is 15 residues. CDR1 is LNHNV, CDR2 YYDKDF, per germline (reference sequence). For the CDR3, the DNA is TGTGCCACCAGCCGGGACAGGGAGAGCTCCTACGAGCAGTACTTC. This codes for CATSRDRESSYEQYF.

The gene calls are TRBV5-4 and TRBJ2-3; D is perhaps TRBD2 (5 bases). Per the germline V gene, CDR1 is SGHNT and CDR2 is YYREEE (reference sequence). There are 14 residues in the CDR3. Trimming pared 0 bases from V and 6 bases from J, leaving 11 bases between. CDR3 loop: CASSLVGREDTQYF. The DNA of the CDR3 is TGTGCCAGCAGCTTGGTAGGGAGAGAGGATACGCAGTATTTT. Full variable domain (rest looked up from reference TRBV5-4 and TRBJ2-3): ETGVTQSPTHLIKTRGQQVTLRCSSQSGHNTVSWYQQALGQGPQFIFQYYREEENGRGNFPPRFSGLQFPNYSSELNVNALELDDSALYLCASSLVGREDTQYFGPGTRLTVL.

The chain couples TRBV6-5 to TRBJ1-2; 9 bases fit TRBD1. The CDR3 spans 14 residues. Germline V gene sequence: CDR1 MNHEY, CDR2 SVGAGI. V shed 6 bases, J shed 6 bases, and the junction held 8 bases outside the gene matches. DNA for the CDR3: TGTGCCAGCAGGATACAGGGGGCACGAAATGGCTACACCTTC. Its protein is CASRIQGARNGYTF.